This T cell receptor (beta chain) was retrieved from a study of glioma-infiltrating T cells. Study-wide findings and caveats: Tissue-blood divergence was below expectation in non-neoplastic patients, above in gliomas. Only very few CDR3 sequences appeared in both tissue and blood.

About this clonotype itself: Its antigen is currently unknown. One end of the junction fails to match germline, which may point to a read error.

Using RNA template, CDR3s of TCR alpha and beta were amplified with iRepertoire arm-PCR. For one-step reverse transcription and amplification, 100-400 ng of tissue mRNA or PBMC total RNA was used. TCRdb redid the calling of the multiplex PCR reads with MiXCR, one entry per CDR3 protein. Of over 90,000 distinct CDR3 sequences listed, around 28% are singletons. Sequences were obtained from glioma tissue, nonneoplastic brain tissue, or PBMCs (not recorded which). The TCR comes from a human donor with low-grade glioma or glioblastoma, undergoing nonglioma brain surgery, or in good health (not recorded which).

CDR3 protein: CARSQVGVNLRGRTDTQYF. CDR3 sequence (DNA): TGCGCCAGAAGCCAAGTAGGGGTTAACTTGCGTGGCAGGACAGATACGCAGTATTTT. J is TRBJ2-3 and V is TRBV4-1; D possibly corresponds to TRBD1 (5 bases). Looked up from germline, CDR1 is MGHRA and CDR2 is YSYEKL. This CDR3 has 19 residues.